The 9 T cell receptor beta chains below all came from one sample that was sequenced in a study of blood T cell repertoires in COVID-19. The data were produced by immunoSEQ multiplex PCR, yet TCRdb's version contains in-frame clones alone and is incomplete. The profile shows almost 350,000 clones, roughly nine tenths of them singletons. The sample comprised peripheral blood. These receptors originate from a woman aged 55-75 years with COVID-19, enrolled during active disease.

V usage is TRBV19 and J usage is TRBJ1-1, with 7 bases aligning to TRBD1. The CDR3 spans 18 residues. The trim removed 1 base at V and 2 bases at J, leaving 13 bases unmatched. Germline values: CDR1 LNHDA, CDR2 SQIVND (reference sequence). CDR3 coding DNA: TGTGCCAGTAGTATAGGGAAGGGGGCGCGAATCTTAAACACTGAAGCTTTCTTT. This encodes CASSIGKGARILNTEAFF.

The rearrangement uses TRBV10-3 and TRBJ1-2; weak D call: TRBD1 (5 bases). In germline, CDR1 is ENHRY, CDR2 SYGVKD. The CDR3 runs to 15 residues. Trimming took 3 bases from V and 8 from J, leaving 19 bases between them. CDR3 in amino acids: CAISDLVGPQGGYTF. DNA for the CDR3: TGTGCCATCAGTGACTTGGTTGGACCGCAGGGAGGCTACACCTTC.

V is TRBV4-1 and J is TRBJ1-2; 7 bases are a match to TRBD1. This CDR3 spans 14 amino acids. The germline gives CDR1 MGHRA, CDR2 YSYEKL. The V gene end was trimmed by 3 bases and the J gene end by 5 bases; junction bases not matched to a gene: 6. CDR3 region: CASSQLQGKYGYTF. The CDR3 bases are TGCGCCAGCAGCCAGTTACAGGGGAAATATGGCTACACCTTC.

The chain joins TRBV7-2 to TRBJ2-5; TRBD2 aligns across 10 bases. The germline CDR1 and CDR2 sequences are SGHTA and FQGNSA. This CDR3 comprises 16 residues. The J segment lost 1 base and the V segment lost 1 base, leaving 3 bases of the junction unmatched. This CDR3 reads CASSLESSGSQETQYF. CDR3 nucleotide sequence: TGTGCCAGCAGCTTAGAGTCTAGCGGGAGCCAAGAGACCCAGTACTTC.

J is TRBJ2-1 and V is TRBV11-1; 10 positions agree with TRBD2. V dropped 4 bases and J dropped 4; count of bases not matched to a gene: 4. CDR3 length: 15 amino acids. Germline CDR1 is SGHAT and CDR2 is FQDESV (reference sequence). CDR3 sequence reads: CASSWGTSEYNEQFF. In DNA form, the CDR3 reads TGTGCCAGCAGCTGGGGGACTAGCGAGTACAATGAGCAGTTCTTC.

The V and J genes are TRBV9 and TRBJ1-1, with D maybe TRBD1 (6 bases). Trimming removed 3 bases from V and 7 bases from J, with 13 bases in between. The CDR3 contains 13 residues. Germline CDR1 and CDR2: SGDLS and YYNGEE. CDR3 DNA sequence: TGTGCCAGCAGCGCCGCCCTGGACAGTGAAGCTTTCTTT. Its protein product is CASSAALDSEAFF.

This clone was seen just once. CDR3: CASSEYSGDSYEQYF. CDR3 coding DNA: TGTGCCAGCAGTGAATACTCCGGGGACAGTTACGAGCAGTACTTC. The chain combines TRBV6-1 with TRBJ2-7; 7 bases agree with TRBD1. Germline V gives CDR1 MNHNS, CDR2 SASEGT. The CDR3 is 15 residues long. V was clipped by 2 bases and J by 4 bases; unmatched bases: 8.

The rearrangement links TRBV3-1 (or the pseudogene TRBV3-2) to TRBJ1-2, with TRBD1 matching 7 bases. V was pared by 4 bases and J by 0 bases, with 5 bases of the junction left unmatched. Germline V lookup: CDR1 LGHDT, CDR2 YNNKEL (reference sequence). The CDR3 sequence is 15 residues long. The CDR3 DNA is TGTGCCAGCAGCCGCACAGGGGCAACTAACTATGGCTACACCTTC. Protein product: CASSRTGATNYGYTF.

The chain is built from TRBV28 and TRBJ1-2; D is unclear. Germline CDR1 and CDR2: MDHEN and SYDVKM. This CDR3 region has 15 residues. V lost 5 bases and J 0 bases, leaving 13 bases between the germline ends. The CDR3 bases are TGTGCCAGCAGTATCCCTGTGTTAGCTAACTATGGCTACACCTTC. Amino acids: CASSIPVLANYGYTF.